Presented here are 12 T cell receptor beta chains from one specimen sequenced in a study of T-cell reconstitution after alpha-beta-depleted transplantation in children. Study outcomes and limitations: Two months or so post-transplant, alpha-beta T cells reportedly derived from several hundred expanded graft clones.

Preparation of the TCRbeta library involved a method that used unique molecular identifiers. TCRdb re-called the PCR reads through MiXCR, storing one row per CDR3 protein. Of tens of thousands of distinct CDR3 sequences in the sample, 5% to 7% are singletons; the top ten hold 25% to 30%. These TCRs' antigens remain unknown. Here the sequenced sample was peripheral blood, taken 60 days after TCRalphabeta/CD19-depleted stem cell transplant. The receptors originated from a child less than two years old who had a stem cell transplant for acute myeloid leukemia, so the T cells may come from the graft donor.

This clonotype was seen a few times. This chain joins TRBV4-2 and TRBJ2-7; a possible D gene is TRBD1 (5 bases). CDR3 length equals 17 residues. Deletions cut 5 bases from V and 0 bases from J, with 20 bases between. Germline V lookup: CDR1 LGHNA, CDR2 YNFKEQ. The CDR3 sequence: CASSFKNYRPSSYEQYF. The CDR3 region has the DNA TGTGCCAGCAGCTTTAAAAATTACAGGCCCAGCTCCTACGAGCAGTACTTC.

This clonotype was seen ten or more times. J is TRBJ2-4 and V is TRBV21-1; the listed D gene, TRBD2, was not tested against the DNA. TRBV21-1 is a pseudogene locus. The CDR3 consists of 15 residues. CDR3: CASTPGTSAKNIQYF. DNA for the CDR3: TGTGCCAGCACTCCGGGGACTTCAGCCAAAAACATTCAGTACTTC.

At least ten counts were recorded for this clonotype. The CDR3 sequence is CASSPGVTGANVLTF. CDR3 nucleotide sequence: TGTGCCAGCAGCCCAGGGGTCACTGGGGCCAACGTCCTGACTTTC. J is TRBJ2-6 and V is TRBV28; the D gene is possibly TRBD1 (6 bases). Germline V gives CDR1 MDHEN, CDR2 SYDVKM. The CDR3 has 15 residues. V was shortened by 6 bases and J by 2 bases, with 11 bases between the two germline ends.

This clonotype was observed many times. V gene TRBV11-2 combines with J gene TRBJ2-7, with 8 bases matching TRBD2. CDR1 and CDR2 (germline): SGHAT, FQNNGV. The CDR3 is made up of 14 amino acids. The V segment lost 7 bases and the J segment 3 bases; nucleotides outside the gene matches: 8. The DNA of the CDR3 is TGTGCCAGCACCGAACTAGCGGCCAGCTACGAGCAGTACTTC. Protein: CASTELAASYEQYF.

This clonotype was counted many times. The chain couples TRBV7-9 to TRBJ1-3, with 10 bases lining up with TRBD1. The germline V gene has CDR1 SEHNR and CDR2 FQNEAQ (reference sequence). The CDR3 is 16 residues long. The V gene end was trimmed by 5 bases and the J gene end by 4 bases; junction bases not matched to a gene: 8. The CDR3 nucleotides read TGTGCCAGCAGCACCTCGACAGGGGGCACAGGAAACACCATATATTTT. Translation gives CASSTSTGGTGNTIYF.

This clonotype was observed at least ten times. This chain uses TRBV18 with TRBJ2-1; TRBD2 aligns across 9 bases. V gave up 4 bases and J gave up 3 bases; unmatched junction bases: 10. The CDR3 sequence is 17 residues long. Per the germline V gene, CDR1 is KGHSH and CDR2 is LQKENI. In DNA, the CDR3 is TGTGCCAGCTCACTCGGGGTAGCGGGAGAATTCTACAATGAGCAGTTCTTC. As protein: CASSLGVAGEFYNEQFF.

This clonotype was counted at least ten times. The chain is built from TRBV18 and TRBJ2-1; tentatively, D is TRBD1 (5 bases). Trimming took 1 base from V and 10 from J, leaving 17 bases between them. From germline, CDR1 is KGHSH and CDR2 LQKENI. The CDR3 has 15 amino acids. This chain's CDR3 is CASSPRGARVEEQFF. The CDR3, as DNA: TGTGCCAGCTCACCACGGGGCGCCAGGGTGGAAGAGCAGTTCTTC.

This clonotype was recorded at least ten times. The chain couples TRBV20-1 to TRBJ1-2, with TRBD1 as a possible D gene (5 bases). Germline assignment: CDR1 DFQATT and CDR2 SNEGSKA (reference sequence). The CDR3 is 15 amino acids. Trimming took off 1 base at V and 4 bases at J, with 16 bases between the two ends. CDR3 coding DNA: TGCAGTGCTAGAGTCGCTTTTGGGGGTATCTATGGCTACACCTTC. Protein sequence: CSARVAFGGIYGYTF.

This clonotype showed up many times. The J gene is TRBJ2-3, the V gene TRBV6-5; tentative D call: TRBD1 (5 bases). Germline CDR1 and CDR2: MNHEY and SVGAGI. The V end lost 0 bases, the J end lost 2 bases, and 9 bases lay between the germline ends. The CDR3 runs 15 residues. Here the CDR3 reads CASSYSGQHTDTQYF. CDR3 coding DNA: TGTGCCAGCAGTTACTCTGGACAACACACAGATACGCAGTATTTT.

At least ten counts were recorded for this clonotype. The rearrangement links TRBV9 to TRBJ2-3; D call uncertain. The CDR3 contains 16 residues. Germline assignment: CDR1 SGDLS and CDR2 YYNGEE. Trimming removed 0 bases at V and 4 bases at J, with 15 bases between. The CDR3 coding sequence is TGTGCCAGCAGCGTAGACGGGTCCCCCGTCTCAGATACGCAGTATTTT. This gives the protein CASSVDGSPVSDTQYF. Supplemented by reference TRBV9 and TRBJ2-3, the full variable domain reads DSGVTQTPKHLITATGQRVTLRCSPRSGDLSVYWYQQSLDQGLQFLIQYYNGEERAKGNILERFSAQQFPDLHSELNLSSLELGDSALYFCASSVDGSPVSDTQYFGPGTRLTVL.

The gene calls are TRBV7-9 and TRBJ2-1; 14 nucleotides align to TRBD2. The J segment lost 4 bases and the V segment lost 5 bases, leaving 4 bases of the junction unmatched. CDR1 and CDR2 from the germline V gene are SEHNR and FQNEAQ (reference sequence). This CDR3 contains 16 residues. The CDR3 region is CASSPWTSGGYNEQFF. The CDR3 coding sequence is TGTGCCAGCAGCCCTTGGACTAGCGGGGGGTACAATGAGCAGTTCTTC.

This clonotype was found many times. This chain links TRBV7-2 with TRBJ1-1; TRBD1 agrees at 7 bases. V trimming: 5 bases; J trimming: 7 bases; junction bases outside the gene matches: 7. The CDR3 loop spans 13 amino acids. Per germline, CDR1 SGHTA and CDR2 FQGNSA. CDR3 in amino acids: CASSEGWDSEAFF. DNA for the CDR3: TGTGCCAGCAGCGAAGGCTGGGACAGTGAAGCTTTCTTT.